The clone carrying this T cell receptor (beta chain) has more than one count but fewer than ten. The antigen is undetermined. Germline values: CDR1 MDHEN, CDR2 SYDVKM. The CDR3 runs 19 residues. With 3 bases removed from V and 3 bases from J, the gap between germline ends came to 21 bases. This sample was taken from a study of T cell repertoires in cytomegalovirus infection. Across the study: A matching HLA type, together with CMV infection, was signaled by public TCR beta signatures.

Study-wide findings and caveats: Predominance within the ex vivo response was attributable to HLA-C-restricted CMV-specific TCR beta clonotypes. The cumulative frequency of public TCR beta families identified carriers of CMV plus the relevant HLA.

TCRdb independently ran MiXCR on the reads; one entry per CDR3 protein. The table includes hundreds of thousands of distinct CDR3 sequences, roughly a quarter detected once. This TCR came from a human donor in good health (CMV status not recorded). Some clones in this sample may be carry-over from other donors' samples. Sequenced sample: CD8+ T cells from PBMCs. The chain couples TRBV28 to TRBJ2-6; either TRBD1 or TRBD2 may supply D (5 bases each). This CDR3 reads CASSFIRGTGIIGANVLTF. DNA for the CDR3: TGTGCCAGCAGTTTTATCCGTGGGACGGGGATAATTGGGGCCAACGTCCTGACTTTC.